The rows below give T cell receptor beta chains drawn from one sample of a study of T cells expressing NK-cell markers. Reprocessing the 5' RACE reads, TCRdb reports a single entry for every CDR3 protein and omits DNA. The ten most abundant clones cover around 37% of a sample with about 150,000 distinct CDR3 sequences. The specimen sequenced was blood T cells: a sorted CD56 or NKG2C T cell subset, CD4+ or CD8+ T cells, or bulk PBMC T cells (not recorded which). The receptors originated from a woman between 45 and 60 years old in good health. The CDR3 runs from the conserved cysteine through the conserved F or W. Fields, in order: J gene, V gene, clone size, CDR3 protein. Expanded clones are given a class, and other clones once, few, many or no size at all.

>TRBJ2-1|TRBV24-1|-
CATSDLPAAGTGDDNEQFF
>TRBJ2-1|TRBV7-9|-
CASSPDSEFYNEQFF
>TRBJ2-1|TRBV10-3|-
CAMGQGVEYNEQFF
>TRBJ2-1|TRBV11-1|-
CASSLVDRAPHNEQFF
>TRBJ1-5|TRBV29-1|-
CSPLGTENQPQHF
>TRBJ1-2|TRBV20-1|-
CSARTTADSLYGYTF
>TRBJ2-5|TRBV12-3/TRBV12-4|-
CASSSSLGAERAQYF
>TRBJ2-7|TRBV6-6|-
CASSGIPTPSEQYF
>TRBJ1-2|TRBV9|-
CASSVVAAGGYTF
>TRBJ2-1|TRBV4-1|-
CASSQAVTSMNEQFF
>TRBJ2-7|TRBV4-1|-
CASSLAGGPFYEQYF
>TRBJ2-5|TRBV2|-
CASSEAGGGQETQYF
>TRBJ2-1|TRBV4-2|large
CASSQDPGTGGHEQFF
>TRBJ2-3|TRBV9|-
CASSVLSGSTDTQYF
>TRBJ1-2|TRBV29-1|-
CSVEDRRGANYGYTF
>TRBJ2-1|TRBV3-1|-
CASSLPGQGVHEQFF
>TRBJ2-3|TRBV27|-
CASSSDSGPLASTDTQYF
>TRBJ2-7|TRBV27|-
CASSFSGFYEQYF
>TRBJ2-7|TRBV6-6|-
CASRAIAGGSDEQYF
>TRBJ2-2|TRBV7-3|-
CASSLTMGNTGELFF
>TRBJ2-4|TRBV6-5|-
CASSATGSKNIQYF
>TRBJ2-1|TRBV20-1|-
CSARERRSSYNEQFF
>TRBJ2-1|TRBV29-1|-
CSTKRWSSYNEQFF
>TRBJ2-1|TRBV5-6|-
CASSLRREGHEQFF
>TRBJ2-7|TRBV7-8|-
CASSSRGSYEQYF
>TRBJ2-1|TRBV27|-
CASSLSSGDNEQFF
>TRBJ2-6|TRBV13|-
CASTQGFEFGANVLTF
>TRBJ2-3|TRBV10-3|-
CAISDDRGLITDTQYF
>TRBJ2-1|TRBV20-1|-
CSASGGSNEQFF
>TRBJ2-3|TRBV11-2|-
CASRTSGIVDTQYF
>TRBJ1-2|TRBV6-1|-
CASREDRGLDYGYTF
>TRBJ2-1|TRBV2|-
CASSEWVGTSGNAYNEQFF
>TRBJ2-5|TRBV11-2|-
CASSWGQGAGGELAAQYF
>TRBJ2-7|TRBV7-9|-
CASSSTASSYEQYF
>TRBJ2-1|TRBV4-2|-
CASSLSGGGQQFF
>TRBJ2-1|TRBV7-8|-
CASMQEASGYNEQFF
>TRBJ2-3|TRBV29-1|-
CSVCDRGLADTQYF
>TRBJ2-5|TRBV12-3/TRBV12-4|-
CASGLGQWPWTQYF
>TRBJ2-2|TRBV27|-
CASSPLLAGELFF
>TRBJ2-2|TRBV3-1|-
CASTVGRTKNTGELFF
>TRBJ1-1|TRBV20-1|-
CSALDLVNTEAFF
>TRBJ1-4|TRBV10-3|-
CAISEDSSTNEKLFF
>TRBJ2-5|TRBV5-5|-
CASSLPQGAEETQYF
>TRBJ2-1|TRBV6-2/TRBV6-3|-
CASSYHPSLDEQFF
>TRBJ2-5|TRBV12-3/TRBV12-4|-
CASSPHTGRETQYF
>TRBJ2-1|TRBV12-3/TRBV12-4|-
CASNIAGGTYNEQFF
>TRBJ2-3|TRBV12-3/TRBV12-4|-
CASSLGGRDTQYF
>TRBJ2-7|TRBV5-1|-
CASSLGEMSSYEQYF
>TRBJ2-5|TRBV24-1|-
CATSDATGLDQETQYF
>TRBJ1-4|TRBV7-2|-
CASSSTGMMKLFF
>TRBJ2-1|TRBV5-1|-
CASSRTTDNEQFF
>TRBJ1-1|TRBV15|-
CATSRDIWGKYTEAFF
>TRBJ2-2|TRBV9|-
CASSASGGTGELFF
>TRBJ2-3|TRBV15|-
CATSRFEEGGLDTQYF